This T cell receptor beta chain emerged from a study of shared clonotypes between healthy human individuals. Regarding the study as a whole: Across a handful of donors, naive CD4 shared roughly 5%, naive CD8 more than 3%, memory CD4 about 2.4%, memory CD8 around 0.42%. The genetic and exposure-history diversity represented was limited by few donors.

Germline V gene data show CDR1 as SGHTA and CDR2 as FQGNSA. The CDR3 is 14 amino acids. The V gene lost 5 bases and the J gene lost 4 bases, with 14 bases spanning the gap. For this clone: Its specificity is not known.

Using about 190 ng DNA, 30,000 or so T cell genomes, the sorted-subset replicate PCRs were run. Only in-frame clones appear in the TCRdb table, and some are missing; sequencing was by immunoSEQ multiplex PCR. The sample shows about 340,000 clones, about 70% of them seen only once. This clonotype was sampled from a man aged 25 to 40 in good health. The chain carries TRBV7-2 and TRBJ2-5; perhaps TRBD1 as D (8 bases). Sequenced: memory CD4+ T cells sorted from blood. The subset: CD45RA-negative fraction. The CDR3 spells CASSQQGGRETQYF. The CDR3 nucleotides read TGTGCCAGCAGCCAACAGGGGGGGCGAGAGACCCAGTACTTC.